The 21 T cell receptor beta chains given below trace back to one sample, sequenced in a study of human T cells and chemical hapten exposure. Time point denoted: patch test 3, about 24 weeks after DPC sensitization. Indicated treatment: therapeutic diphenylcyclopropenone sensitization with weekly scalp DPC. TCRdb fed the RACE reads into MiXCR, producing one record per CDR3 protein. The profile shows about 82,000 distinct CDR3 sequences, roughly 13% of them singletons. The starting material was whole blood, obtained in connection with sensitization to the hapten diphenylcyclopropenone (DPC). The source is a woman aged 45-59 years with alopecia areata. Some clones in this sample may be carry-over from other donors' samples.

The gene calls are TRBV5-4 and TRBJ1-6; unclear D gene. The V and J ends lost 0 bases and 0 bases respectively, with 7 bases between them. This CDR3 has 16 amino acids. Germline CDR1 and CDR2: SGHNT and YYREEE (reference sequence). The CDR3 protein is CASSLGVSSYNSPLHF. Written as DNA, the CDR3 is TGTGCCAGCAGCTTGGGGGTCAGCTCCTATAATTCACCCCTCCACTTT.

This rearrangement joins TRBV29-1 to TRBJ2-2, with 11 bases that match TRBD1. The CDR3 is 15 amino acids. With V trimmed by 7 bases and J by 4 bases, 8 bases remained unmatched. Looked up from germline, CDR1 is SQVTM and CDR2 is ANQGSEA. CDR3 bases: TGCAGCGCCCGGACAGGGGGCTTCAGCACCGGGGAGCTGTTTTTT. Translation: CSARTGGFSTGELFF.

The J gene is TRBJ2-3, the V gene TRBV3-1, with TRBD2 matching 10 bases. The CDR3 spans 18 residues. CDR1 and CDR2 (germline): LGHDT, YNNKEL (reference sequence). After removal of 7 bases from V and 6 bases from J, the junction contained 19 bases not matched to a gene. CDR3: CASTPRSGSGRAGDTQYF. Written as DNA, the CDR3 is TGTGCCAGCACGCCAAGATCAGGGAGCGGGAGGGCCGGTGATACGCAGTATTTT.

The chain uses TRBV12-3 or TRBV12-4 and TRBJ1-1, with a weak D call TRBD1 (6 bases). V lost 8 bases and J lost 10, with 23 bases in between. The CDR3 loop spans 14 amino acids. In DNA, the CDR3 is TGTGCCAGCGAAACAGGGATTGCCGAGAATGGAGCTTTCTTT. This codes for CASETGIAENGAFF.

The chain uses TRBV9 and TRBJ2-5; tentative D call: TRBD2 (5 bases). This CDR3 is built from 17 residues. Germline CDR1 reads SGDLS; CDR2 reads YYNGEE. Trimming took off 0 bases at V and 4 bases at J, with 19 bases between the two ends. This CDR3 is CASSVEAPGILGETQYF. CDR3 coding DNA: TGTGCCAGCAGCGTAGAGGCCCCCGGTATACTAGGAGAGACCCAGTACTTC. Combining the CDR3 with reference TRBV9 and TRBJ2-5 gives the whole variable domain DSGVTQTPKHLITATGQRVTLRCSPRSGDLSVYWYQQSLDQGLQFLIQYYNGEERAKGNILERFSAQQFPDLHSELNLSSLELGDSALYFCASSVEAPGILGETQYFGPGTRLLVL.

This clonotype has a handful of counts. The chain is built from TRBV18 and TRBJ2-3; D possibly uses TRBD1 or TRBD2 (5 bases each). Per the germline V gene, CDR1 is KGHSH and CDR2 is LQKENI. Deletions cut 1 base from V and 6 bases from J, with 11 bases between. This CDR3 contains 14 residues. The CDR3 loop reads CASSPLLGDDTQYF. In nucleotides, the CDR3 is TGTGCCAGCTCACCACTGCTGGGGGACGATACGCAGTATTTT.

V is TRBV29-1 and J is TRBJ2-5; a possible D gene is TRBD2 (5 bases). Looked up from germline, CDR1 is SQVTM and CDR2 is ANQGSEA. V lost 0 bases and J 9 bases, leaving 11 bases between the germline ends. This CDR3 contains 12 residues. This chain's CDR3 is CSVEEGRASQYF. In nucleotides, the CDR3 is TGCAGCGTTGAAGAAGGGCGGGCCTCCCAGTACTTC.

This sequence joins TRBV10-2 and TRBJ2-7; D uncertain. The V gene lost 2 bases and the J gene lost 3 bases, with 8 bases spanning the gap. The CDR3 runs to 13 residues. CDR1 is WSHSY, CDR2 SAAADI, per germline. Written as DNA, the CDR3 is TGCGCCAGCAGTGAGATCCAGGTCTACGAGCAGTACTTC. Translated: CASSEIQVYEQYF.

This clonotype was seen a handful of times. This chain uses TRBV11-2 with TRBJ2-2; TRBD2 aligns across 15 bases. The CDR3 runs to 16 residues. The ends lost 4 bases at V and 7 bases at J; junction bases unmatched: 4. From germline, CDR1 is SGHAT and CDR2 FQNNGV. The CDR3 nucleotides are TGTGCCAGCAGCTCGGGACTAGCGGGAGGACACGGGGAGCTGTTTTTT. Amino acid sequence: CASSSGLAGGHGELFF.

This clonotype was observed at least ten times. The chain uses TRBV19 and TRBJ1-5, with D possibly TRBD1 on 5 matching bases. Deletions cut 1 base from V and 4 bases from J, with 8 bases between. The CDR3 runs to 14 residues. CDR1 LNHDA and CDR2 SQIVND come from the germline V gene (reference sequence). CDR3 in DNA: TGTGCCAGTAGTATAGTGGCAGGGAATCAGCCCCAGCATTTT. Translating gives CASSIVAGNQPQHF. The full variable domain, completed using reference TRBV19 and TRBJ1-5, is DGGITQSPKYLFRKEGQNVTLSCEQNLNHDAMYWYRQDPGQGLRLIYYSQIVNDFQKGDIAEGYSVSREKKESFPLTVTSAQKNPTAFYLCASSIVAGNQPQHFGDGTRLSIL.

The table lists this clonotype with many counts. The rearrangement uses TRBV11-1 and TRBJ1-6; a possible D gene is TRBD1 (5 bases). Germline values: CDR1 SGHAT, CDR2 FQDESV (reference sequence). Trimming removed 5 bases at V and 3 bases at J, with 8 bases between. The CDR3 totals 14 residues. The CDR3 nucleotides read TGTGCCAGCAGCCTCGGGGGCTATAATTCACCCCTCCACTTT. Translated, it gives CASSLGGYNSPLHF.

The chain is built from TRBV7-8 and TRBJ1-1; weak D call: TRBD1 (6 bases). The V gene's germline CDR1 is SGHVS and CDR2 FQNEAQ. There are 15 residues in the CDR3. The V gene lost 8 bases and the J gene lost 2 bases, with 18 bases spanning the gap. CDR3 residues: CASGLNRVGNTEAFF. Here the CDR3 DNA reads TGTGCCAGCGGGCTTAACAGGGTAGGAAACACTGAAGCTTTCTTT.

This chain links TRBV7-2 with TRBJ2-1; 8 nucleotides align to TRBD2. CDR3 length: 15 residues. The V and J ends lost 5 bases and 6 bases, in that order; junction bases with no gene match: 9. CDR1 and CDR2 (germline): SGHTA, FQGNSA. The CDR3 DNA is TGTGCCAGCAGCCCCCCGGGACTAGGGGGCAATGAGCAGTTCTTC. Protein product: CASSPPGLGGNEQFF.

The rearrangement uses TRBV20-1 and TRBJ2-3; TRBD2 matches 9 bases. The CDR3 has 15 residues. Losses at the gene ends were 0 bases for V and 4 bases for J; bases not matched to a gene: 5. Per the germline V gene, CDR1 is DFQATT and CDR2 is SNEGSKA (reference sequence). In DNA, the CDR3 is TGCAGTGCTAGAGATCTAATAGCGGGAGCAGATACGCAGTATTTT. It is translated as CSARDLIAGADTQYF.

This clonotype was seen more than once but under ten times. V gene TRBV7-3 combines with J gene TRBJ2-3, with 10 bases fitting TRBD2. CDR3 length: 15 amino acids. Germline loops: CDR1 SGHTA, CDR2 FQGTGA. The trim removed 4 bases at V and 5 bases at J, leaving 6 bases unmatched. The CDR3 sequence: CASSSLAGGGDTQYF. CDR3 DNA sequence: TGTGCCAGCAGCTCATTAGCGGGGGGTGGAGATACGCAGTATTTT.

This clonotype was counted ten times or more. Here the CDR3 reads CASSSGATTGEQYF. Written as DNA, the CDR3 is TGCGCCAGCAGTTCAGGAGCCACCACTGGAGAGCAGTACTTC. The rearrangement links TRBV10-1 to TRBJ2-7; unclear D gene. The V gene lost 5 bases and the J gene lost 7 bases, with 18 bases spanning the gap. The germline V gene has CDR1 WNHNN and CDR2 SYGVQD (reference sequence). This CDR3 is built from 14 residues.

This clonotype was counted ten times or more. This chain joins TRBV29-1 and TRBJ1-1; D call uncertain. The CDR3 contains 13 residues. CDR1 and CDR2 from the germline V gene are SQVTM and ANQGSEA. Trimming shortened V by 5 bases and J by 0 bases, and 10 bases separated the two germline ends. CDR3 amino acids: CSVIRALNTEAFF. CDR3 nucleotides: TGCAGCGTTATTAGGGCCCTGAACACTGAAGCTTTCTTT. Using reference TRBV29-1 and TRBJ1-1 for the parts outside the CDR3, the full variable domain is SAVISQKPSRDICQRGTSLTIQCQVDSQVTMMFWYRQQPGQSLTLIATANQGSEATYESGFVIDKFPISRPNLTFSTLTVSNMSPEDSSIYLCSVIRALNTEAFFGQGTRLTVV.

This clonotype has more than one count but fewer than ten. The chain carries TRBV20-1 and TRBJ2-1, with 15 nucleotides matching TRBD2. V dropped 0 bases and J dropped 8; count of bases not matched to a gene: 11. CDR1 and CDR2 (germline): DFQATT, SNEGSKA (reference sequence). The CDR3 totals 18 residues. The CDR3 bases are TGCAGTGCTAGAGATCACCTCGGGACTAGCGGGAGGCGGCATGAGCAGTTCTTC. Its protein product is CSARDHLGTSGRRHEQFF.

This clonotype was seen a few times. The CDR3 here is CASSSPREQFF. CDR3 bases: TGTGCCAGCAGTTCCCCCCGTGAGCAGTTCTTC. The V call is TRBV6-2 or TRBV6-3, the J call TRBJ2-1; D is uncertain. V was trimmed by 4 bases and J by 9 bases, leaving 7 bases between them. This CDR3 is 11 amino acids long. Germline CDR1 reads MNHEY; CDR2 reads SVGEGT.

This clonotype has more than one count but fewer than ten. The chain combines TRBV6-6 with TRBJ2-1, with D maybe TRBD2 (5 bases). The CDR3 totals 14 residues. The V end was cut by 6 bases, the J end by 5 bases, with 14 bases between. CDR1 is MNHNY, CDR2 SVGAGI, per germline (reference sequence). In DNA form, the CDR3 reads TGTGCCAGCAGCTCGGGGTTGGGAGACAATGAGCAGTTCTTC. Translated: CASSSGLGDNEQFF.

This clonotype was picked up many times. CDR3 sequence reads: CASSSEYTF. CDR3 sequence (DNA): TGTGCCAGCAGCTCCGAATACACCTTC. J is TRBJ1-2 and V is TRBV7-9; no reliable D call. Trimming stripped 4 bases from V and 11 bases from J, with 5 bases between. The CDR3 runs 9 residues. The germline V gene has CDR1 SEHNR and CDR2 FQNEAQ (reference sequence).